A single sample gave rise to the 22 T cell receptor beta chains below, sequenced in a study of T cell changes during pregnancy in multiple sclerosis. Generated by immunoSEQ multiplex PCR, the TCRdb table keeps only in-frame clones and is missing some. The sample lists some 47,000 clones; more than 75% were seen once. The sample in question was CD8+ T cells from peripheral blood mononuclear cells, obtained after pregnancy. These receptors all stem from a female donor in good health, enrolled as a control in a pregnancy study.

V and J are TRBV13 and TRBJ1-2; tentatively, D is TRBD1 (6 bases). V was clipped by 5 bases and J by 4 bases, with 20 bases between them. This CDR3 spans 16 amino acids. CDR1 is PRHDT, CDR2 FYEKMQ, per germline (reference sequence). CDR3 residues: CASSATYREGAYGYTF. The CDR3 DNA follows: TGTGCCAGCAGCGCCACCTACAGGGAAGGGGCCTATGGCTACACCTTC.

The V gene is TRBV7-9, the J gene TRBJ2-2, with TRBD2 matching 13 bases. The germline CDR1 and CDR2 sequences are SEHNR and FQNEAQ (reference sequence). V gave up 5 bases and J gave up 7 bases; unmatched junction bases: 13. This CDR3 spans 18 amino acids. The CDR3: CASSDPGLAGARGGELFF. CDR3 sequence (DNA): TGTGCCAGCAGCGACCCCGGACTAGCGGGGGCCAGGGGCGGGGAGCTGTTTTTT.

The J gene is TRBJ2-2, the V gene TRBV5-1, with D possibly being TRBD2 (5 bases). Germline CDR1 SGHRS, CDR2 YFSETQ. The CDR3 consists of 14 residues. Between the trimmed V and J ends, which lost 3 bases and 6 bases, there was a span of 12 bases. The CDR3 region has the DNA TGCGCCAGCAGCTCTTTTGAGGGAGCCGGGGAGCTGTTTTTT. It encodes CASSSFEGAGELFF.

The rearrangement joins TRBV7-9 to TRBJ2-7, with 7 bases fitting TRBD2. Germline assignment: CDR1 SEHNR and CDR2 FQNEAQ (reference sequence). Germline trimming cut 5 bases from V and 1 base from J; bases unmatched to any gene: 5. The CDR3 is 14 amino acids. The CDR3 spells CASSRTGGSYEQYF. The CDR3 nucleotides are TGTGCCAGCAGCAGAACCGGGGGGTCCTACGAGCAGTACTTC.

The chain couples TRBV7-9 to TRBJ2-1, with TRBD1 as a possible D gene (6 bases). The germline V gene has CDR1 SEHNR and CDR2 FQNEAQ (reference sequence). V shed 1 base and J shed 2 bases, with 6 bases lying between them. CDR3 length equals 14 residues. The CDR3 nucleotides read TGTGCCAGCAGCTTAGAGGGGGCCTACAATGAGCAGTTCTTC. Residues: CASSLEGAYNEQFF.

The chain couples TRBV28 to TRBJ2-2; 8 bases are a match to TRBD2. V was clipped by 5 bases and J by 7 bases; unmatched bases: 3. The CDR3 length is 13 residues. CDR1 MDHEN and CDR2 SYDVKM come from the germline V gene. In DNA form, the CDR3 reads TGTGCCAGCAGTCCCGGGGGGGTCGGGGAGCTGTTTTTT. It is translated as CASSPGGVGELFF.

This chain uses TRBV11-2 with TRBJ2-1, with TRBD1 matching 8 bases. The CDR3 is 16 residues long. Germline lookup yields CDR1 SGHAT and CDR2 FQNNGV. V lost 5 bases to trimming and J lost 4 bases; unmatched junction nucleotides: 10. The CDR3 spells CASSTKIGTGYNEQFF. Written as DNA, the CDR3 is TGTGCCAGCAGCACCAAGATTGGGACAGGTTACAATGAGCAGTTCTTC.

In this sample, this clone turned up a few times. One end of the junction varies from germline; a read error may be responsible. This chain links TRBV7-7 with TRBJ2-5, with TRBD1 matching 7 bases. Per the germline V gene, CDR1 is SSHAT and CDR2 is FNYEAQ (reference sequence). The CDR3 has 15 amino acids. This CDR3 reads CASSLGQGEFETQYF. The CDR3 coding sequence is TGTGCTAGCAGCTTAGGGCAGGGGGAGTTCGAGACCCAGTACTTC.

This clone appeared a few times. Other DNA sequences in the sample encode the same CDR3. The chain uses TRBV7-9 and TRBJ1-4; TRBD1 aligns across 10 bases. Per germline, CDR1 SEHNR and CDR2 FQNEAQ (reference sequence). Germline trimming cut 4 bases from V and 7 bases from J; bases unmatched to any gene: 3. There are 14 residues in the CDR3. This chain's CDR3 is CASSSGQGVEKLFF. The CDR3 nucleotides are TGTGCCAGCAGCTCAGGACAGGGGGTTGAAAAACTGTTTTTT.

V is TRBV6-5 and J is TRBJ1-4; D not certain. Trimming pared 2 bases from V and 7 bases from J, leaving 11 bases between. CDR3 length: 14 residues. Germline assignment: CDR1 MNHEY and CDR2 SVGAGI. CDR3 region: CASSYDQAGEKLFF. The DNA of the CDR3 is TGTGCCAGCAGTTACGACCAGGCGGGTGAAAAACTGTTTTTT.

This clone was recorded only once. J is TRBJ1-3 and V is TRBV11-3; D is undetermined. Germline V gene sequence: CDR1 SGHNT, CDR2 YENEEA. CDR3 length equals 14 residues. V dropped 4 bases and J dropped 0 bases, with 7 bases sitting between them. CDR3 region: CASSSGGSGNTIYF. In DNA form, the CDR3 reads TGTGCCAGCAGCTCGGGAGGCTCTGGAAACACCATATATTTT.

The gene calls are TRBV11-2 and TRBJ1-6, with D perhaps matching TRBD1 (6 bases). Germline V gene data show CDR1 as SGHAT and CDR2 as FQNNGV. The CDR3 loop spans 17 amino acids. V gave up 0 bases and J gave up 7 bases, with 16 bases separating them. CDR3 amino acids: CASSLDPTGLGNSPLHF. In DNA form, the CDR3 reads TGTGCCAGCAGCTTAGACCCAACAGGGTTGGGAAATTCACCCCTCCACTTT.

The chain has TRBV7-6 and TRBJ1-1, with D tentatively TRBD1 (5 bases). The CDR3 spans 14 residues. Germline V CDR1 and CDR2: SGHVS, FNYEAQ. With 2 bases removed from V and 1 base from J, the gap between germline ends came to 8 bases. CDR3: CASSLNQGNTEAFF. The CDR3 DNA is TGTGCCAGCAGCTTAAATCAGGGGAACACTGAAGCTTTCTTT. The whole variable domain, filled in from reference TRBV7-6 and TRBJ1-1, reads GAGVSQSPRYKVTKRGQDVALRCDPISGHVSLYWYRQALGQGPEFLTYFNYEAQQDKSGLPNDRFSAERPEGSISTLTIQRTEQRDSAMYRCASSLNQGNTEAFFGQGTRLTVV.

This chain links TRBV7-9 with TRBJ2-7; 11 bases line up with TRBD2. Unmatched junction bases numbered 7, after V lost 6 bases and J lost 3 bases. Germline V gene sequence: CDR1 SEHNR, CDR2 FQNEAQ (reference sequence). This CDR3 spans 15 amino acids. The CDR3 bases are TGTGCCAGCAGTTCAACCGGGACTAGCGGCTACGAGCAGTACTTC. This sequence encodes CASSSTGTSGYEQYF.

The chain uses TRBV7-9 and TRBJ1-2; 8 nucleotides align to TRBD1. Germline-derived CDR1 and CDR2 are SEHNR and FQNEAQ (reference sequence). The J segment lost 4 bases and the V segment lost 7 bases, leaving 8 bases of the junction unmatched. This CDR3 has 14 amino acids. The CDR3 loop reads CASTTGGTGYGYTF. In nucleotides, the CDR3 is TGTGCCAGCACCACCGGGGGGACAGGCTATGGCTACACCTTC.

This clone was detected only once. The chain uses TRBV4-1 and TRBJ2-2; possibly TRBD2 for D (6 bases). The CDR3 runs 15 residues. CDR1 is MGHRA and CDR2 is YSYEKL in the germline V gene. V lost 0 bases and J lost 6, with 11 bases in between. The CDR3 loop is CASSQDSGGAGELFF. In DNA form, the CDR3 reads TGCGCCAGCAGCCAAGATAGCGGTGGGGCCGGGGAGCTGTTTTTT.

The chain uses TRBV27 and TRBJ1-3; the D gene is possibly TRBD1 (5 bases). Per germline, CDR1 MNHEY and CDR2 SMNVEV (reference sequence). CDR3 length equals 15 residues. V dropped 4 bases and J dropped 1 base, with 11 bases sitting between them. The CDR3 reads CASSSGDSSGNTIYF. The CDR3, as DNA: TGTGCCAGCAGTTCGGGAGACAGTTCTGGAAACACCATATATTTT.

Comments on this clone: One end of the junction does not line up with germline, which may come from a read error. The chain combines TRBV29-1 with TRBJ2-2; a weak D match, TRBD2 (6 bases). The CDR3 is made up of 14 amino acids. Looked up from germline, CDR1 is SQVTM and CDR2 is ANQGSEA. The CDR3 here is CSVEEGSLPGGLFF. Here the CDR3 DNA reads TGCAGCGTTGAAGAGGGGTCTTTACCCGGGGGGCTGTTTTTT.

This clone was recorded once. The rearrangement uses TRBV7-9 and TRBJ1-2; TRBD1 aligns across 9 bases. V lost 0 bases to trimming and J lost 8 bases; unmatched junction nucleotides: 10. The CDR3 is 16 amino acids. CDR1 is SEHNR, CDR2 FQNEAQ, per germline (reference sequence). The CDR3 bases are TGTGCCAGCAGCTTAGCTTACCGGGACAGGGAGGAAGGCTACACCTTC. Protein product: CASSLAYRDREEGYTF.

The count of this clone is one. The chain joins TRBV9 to TRBJ2-1, with 7 bases matching TRBD2. With 4 bases clipped from V and 6 bases from J, the junction kept 13 bases outside the gene matches. CDR3 length: 16 amino acids. The germline V gene encodes CDR1 SGDLS and CDR2 YYNGEE. The CDR3 region is CASSPTTQLAPNEQFF. The CDR3 nucleotides read TGTGCCAGCAGCCCAACAACGCAACTAGCGCCCAATGAGCAGTTCTTC.

The chain uses TRBV20-1 and TRBJ1-2, with D tentatively TRBD1 (5 bases). V lost 6 bases and J 13 bases, leaving 15 bases between the germline ends. The CDR3 has 10 amino acids. CDR1 and CDR2 (germline): DFQATT, SNEGSKA (reference sequence). CDR3 residues: CSAFLRGITF. DNA of the CDR3: TGCAGTGCCTTCCTGCGGGGGATCACCTTC.

The rearrangement links TRBV14 to TRBJ2-7; 9 positions match TRBD1. Germline values: CDR1 SGHDN, CDR2 FVKESK. Losses at the gene ends were 4 bases for V and 2 bases for J; bases not matched to a gene: 6. The CDR3 has 15 residues. CDR3 bases: TGTGCCAGCAGCCTAAGGGGACAGGGACCCTACGAGCAGTACTTC. This codes for CASSLRGQGPYEQYF.